The rows below give T cell receptor beta chains drawn from one sample of a study of OX40 agonist ivuxolimab in advanced cancers. Clones were read by immunoSEQ multiplex PCR, and TCRdb kept only the in-frame ones, dropping some. The sample consists of just over 90,000 clones, 85% to 95% of them appearing once. The sequencing used CD4+ or CD8+ T cells sorted from blood, collected in a trial of the OX40 agonist ivuxolimab. These receptors originate from an adult with an advanced solid tumor such as melanoma, head and neck, liver or kidney cancer. Both conserved end residues are part of each CDR3. D genes are given only for firm matches. Rows may omit the clone size; those that give it use once, few, many or a size class.

NA NA TRBJ2-3 TRBV29-1 TGCAGCCTAACTCGGGGTGTGACAGATACGCAGTATTTT CSLTRGVTDTQYF
NA TRBD2 TRBJ2-3 TRBV25-1 TGTGCCAGCAGTGGTGCAGGTCCTAGCGGGGGCAGAGATACGCAGTATTTT CASSGAGPSGGRDTQYF
NA NA TRBJ2-3 TRBV5-4 TGTGCCAGCAGCTTGTACAGGGATCCCACAGATACGCAGTATTTT CASSLYRDPTDTQYF
NA NA TRBJ2-7 TRBV6-1 TGTGCCAGCAAAGAATCCTATCCTTACTCCTACGAGCAGTACTTC CASKESYPYSYEQYF
NA NA TRBJ1-5 TRBV27 TGTGCCAGCAGTTTGAGGGGGGAAATTCAGCCCCAGCATTTT CASSLRGEIQPQHF
NA TRBD2 TRBJ2-1 TRBV6-4 TGTGCCAGCAGTGACGGGGGGGGAGGAGGTAATGAGCAGTTCTTC CASSDGGGGGNEQFF
NA NA TRBJ2-7 TRBV6-9 TGTGCCAGCAGTTACAAGCTTTCCGTCTACGAGCAGTACTTC CASSYKLSVYEQYF
NA TRBD1 TRBJ2-7 TRBV27 TGTGCCAGCAGCCCCGGACAGGGGGCCTCCTACGAGCAGTACTTC CASSPGQGASYEQYF
NA TRBD2 TRBJ2-2 TRBV7-2 TGTGCCAGCAGCTTCCTGCGGGAGTATGACACCGGGGAGCTGTTTTTT CASSFLREYDTGELFF
NA NA TRBJ1-5 TRBV28 TGTGCCAGCAGTCCCCGAGACGTCCATAGCAATCAGCCCCAGCATTTT CASSPRDVHSNQPQHF
NA TRBD2 TRBJ2-1 TRBV2 TGTGCCACCCTGGCGACACTAGCGGGGGGGACCTCCTACAATGAGCAGTTCTTC CATLATLAGGTSYNEQFF
NA NA TRBJ1-6 TRBV15 TGTGCCACCAGCAGAGTGGTCGACAGGCCTAATTCACCCCTCCACTTT CATSRVVDRPNSPLHF
NA NA TRBJ1-2 TRBV27 TGTGCCAGCAGTTTGAAGTCGCCAGGTTGGGGGGTAGGTGGTTCTCATGGCTACACCTTC CASSLKSPGWGVGGSHGYTF
NA NA TRBJ1-1 TRBV19 TGTGCCAGTAGTGACAAGCTCGTGAACACTGAAGCTTTCTTT CASSDKLVNTEAFF
NA TRBD1 TRBJ1-2 TRBV6-5 TGTGCCAGCAGTCATTGGACAGGGGGCTCGGATGGCTACACCTTC CASSHWTGGSDGYTF
NA TRBD2 TRBJ2-4 TRBV19 TGTGCCAGTAGTATTTTAGCGGGGGGGCGAGACATTCAGTACTTC CASSILAGGRDIQYF
NA NA TRBJ2-7 TRBV27 TGTGCCAGCAGCGTCCGAGGAGCGGTATATATTTACGAGCAGTACTTC CASSVRGAVYIYEQYF
NA TRBD1 TRBJ2-1 TRBV7-6 TGTGCCAGCAGTTCGGGGGACAGGGGGTTCTATGAGCAGTTCTTC CASSSGDRGFYEQFF
NA TRBD1 TRBJ2-3 TRBV19 TGTGCCAGTAGTGGCCGGGACAGCCTCACAGATACGCAGTATTTT CASSGRDSLTDTQYF
NA TRBD2 TRBJ2-7 TRBV6-6 TGTGCCAGCAGTGCGGGACTAGCTGAAAGCTCCTACGAGCAGTACTTC CASSAGLAESSYEQYF
few NA TRBJ2-7 TRBV5-6 TGTGCCAGCAGCTTGGGCCAGGGGGAGCAGTACTTC CASSLGQGEQYF
NA NA TRBJ2-1 TRBV14 TGTGCCAGCAGCCGATCCCGGACTCTTTACAATGAGCAGTTCTTC CASSRSRTLYNEQFF
NA TRBD2 TRBJ2-7 TRBV7-9 TGTGCCAGCAGCCCGGGAGGGCACGAGCAGTACTTC CASSPGGHEQYF
NA NA TRBJ2-2 TRBV19 TGTGCCAGTAGTCCCTCCCCTAGCGCAACCGGGGAGCTGTTTTTT CASSPSPSATGELFF
once TRBD2 TRBJ2-7 TRBV13 TGTGCCAGCAGCTCCCGCGGCGGGGGGGCCTACGAGCAGTACTTC CASSSRGGGAYEQYF
once NA TRBJ2-2 TRBV29-1 TGCAGCGTTCTAGATGGGGCCGGGGAGCTGTTTTTT CSVLDGAGELFF
NA TRBD1 TRBJ2-7 TRBV5-6 TGTGCCAGCAGCTTGGTCGGGACAGGGGCAACCTACGAGCAGTACTTC CASSLVGTGATYEQYF
NA NA TRBJ1-2 TRBV13 TGTGCCAGCAGTTTAGGAAGAATGAACTATGGCTACACCTTC CASSLGRMNYGYTF
once NA TRBJ2-3 TRBV7-8 TGTGCCAGCAGCTTAGCACGCAGCACAGATACGCAGTATTTT CASSLARSTDTQYF
NA NA TRBJ1-2 TRBV18 TGTGCCAGCTCACCAAGAGGGACGGAGCTTAACTATGGCTACACCTTC CASSPRGTELNYGYTF
once NA TRBJ1-2 TRBV27 TGTGCCAGCAGTACACAGGGAAGTCTGAGTGGCTACACCTTC CASSTQGSLSGYTF
NA NA TRBJ2-7 TRBV5-1 TGCGCCAGCAGTTCGGGAAACCGCGAGCAGTACTTC CASSSGNREQYF
NA NA TRBJ2-7 TRBV29-1 TGCAGCGTTCGCACAGGGCGGTCCTACGAGCAGTACTTC CSVRTGRSYEQYF
few TRBD1 TRBJ1-5 TRBV10-2 TGCGCCAGCAGTCAGACAGGGGGGTCCTTTCAGCCCCAGCATTTT CASSQTGGSFQPQHF
NA NA TRBJ2-7 TRBV13 TGTGCCAGCAGCGCCGAGGGAAGCGAGCAGTACTTC CASSAEGSEQYF
NA NA TRBJ2-1 TRBV19 TGTGCCAGTAGTATAGGGGAGCGGTACCTCTCCTACAATGAGCAGTTCTTC CASSIGERYLSYNEQFF
NA TRBD1 TRBJ2-7 TRBV27 TGTGCCAGCAGTTACGCCGGGACAGCCTACGAGCAGTACTTC CASSYAGTAYEQYF
NA NA TRBJ1-1 TRBV7-9 TGTGCCAGCAGCCCCATGGCGGGCACTGAAGCTTTCTTT CASSPMAGTEAFF
NA NA TRBJ1-2 TRBV7-9 TGTGCCAGCAGCTTAGGGGCAGGGCAAGGCTACACCTTC CASSLGAGQGYTF
once NA TRBJ2-1 TRBV5-1 NA CASSGGFRARDEQFF
medium-sized TRBD2 TRBJ2-7 TRBV27 TGTGCCAGCAGTTTACTCCAGACTAGCGGGGCGGGGGAGCAGTACTTC CASSLLQTSGAGEQYF
NA TRBD1 TRBJ2-7 TRBV7-9 TGTGCCAGCAGCTCCCCCGGGACAGGAGCTTACGAGCAGTACTTC CASSSPGTGAYEQYF
NA TRBD1 TRBJ1-2 TRBV27 TGTGCCAGCAGGATGGGCACAGGGGGCGCCTATGGCTACACCTTC CASRMGTGGAYGYTF
NA NA TRBJ1-5 TRBV4-1 TGCGCCAGCAGCCAAACCCTCAATCAGCCCCAGCATTTT CASSQTLNQPQHF
NA TRBD1 TRBJ1-1 TRBV19 TGTGCCAGCAGAGACAGGGGGGTCCTGAACACTGAAGCTTTCTTT CASRDRGVLNTEAFF
NA NA TRBJ2-3 TRBV2 TGTGCCAGCAGTGAAGGGGGGGTGAGCACAGATACGCAGTATTTT CASSEGGVSTDTQYF
NA TRBD1 TRBJ2-7 TRBV5-1 TGCGCCAGCTCCCGGGACAGAGATTACGAGCAGTACTTC CASSRDRDYEQYF
NA NA TRBJ1-2 TRBV4-1 TGCGCCAGCAGCCAAGATCGGGGCTACACCTTC CASSQDRGYTF
NA NA TRBJ2-2 TRBV2 TGTGCCAGCAGCGGGGTAAACACCGGGGAGCTGTTTTTT CASSGVNTGELFF
NA TRBD1 TRBJ2-2 TRBV27 TGTGCCAGCAGTTTACAGGACAGGGTTAACACCGGGGAGCTGTTTTTT CASSLQDRVNTGELFF